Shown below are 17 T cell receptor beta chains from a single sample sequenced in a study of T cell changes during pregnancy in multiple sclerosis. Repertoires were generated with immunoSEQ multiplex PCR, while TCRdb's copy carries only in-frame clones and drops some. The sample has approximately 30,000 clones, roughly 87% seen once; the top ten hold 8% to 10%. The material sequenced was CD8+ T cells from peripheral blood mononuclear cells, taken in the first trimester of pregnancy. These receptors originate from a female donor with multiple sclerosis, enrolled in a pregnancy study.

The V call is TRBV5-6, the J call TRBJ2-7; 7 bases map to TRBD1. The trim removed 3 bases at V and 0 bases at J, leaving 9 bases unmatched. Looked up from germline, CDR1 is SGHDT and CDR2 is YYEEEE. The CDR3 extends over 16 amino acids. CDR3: CASSWMGQIASYEQYF. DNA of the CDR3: TGTGCCAGCAGCTGGATGGGACAGATAGCCTCCTACGAGCAGTACTTC.

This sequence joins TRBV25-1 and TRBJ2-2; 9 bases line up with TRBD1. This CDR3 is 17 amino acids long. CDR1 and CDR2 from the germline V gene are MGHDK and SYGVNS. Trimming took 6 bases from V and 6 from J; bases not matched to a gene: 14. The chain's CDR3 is CASRNRRDRVQAGELFF. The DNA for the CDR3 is TGTGCCAGCAGAAACCGCCGGGACAGGGTTCAAGCCGGGGAGCTGTTTTTT.

The CDR3 sequence: CASSGRGSNQPQHF. DNA for the CDR3: TGTGCCAGCAGCGGCAGAGGGAGCAATCAGCCCCAGCATTTT. V and J are TRBV7-9 and TRBJ1-5, with no clear D. Between the trimmed V and J ends, which lost 5 bases and 1 base, there was a span of 9 bases. This CDR3 region has 14 residues. CDR1 is SEHNR and CDR2 is FQNEAQ in the germline V gene (reference sequence).

The CDR3 sequence is CASSLDGTLETQYF. Written as DNA, the CDR3 is TGTGCCAGCAGCTTAGACGGGACATTAGAGACCCAGTACTTC. The chain employs TRBV11-2 and TRBJ2-5; possible D gene TRBD1, 6 bases. Germline V lookup: CDR1 SGHAT, CDR2 FQNNGV. Trimming took off 0 bases at V and 4 bases at J, with 9 bases between the two ends. There are 14 residues in the CDR3.

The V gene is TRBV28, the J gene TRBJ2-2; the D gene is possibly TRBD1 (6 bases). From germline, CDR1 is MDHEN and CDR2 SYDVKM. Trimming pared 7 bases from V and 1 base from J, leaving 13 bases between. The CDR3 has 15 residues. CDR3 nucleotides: TGTGCCAGCAAGCAGGGACAACTGAACACCGGGGAGCTGTTTTTT. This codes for CASKQGQLNTGELFF.

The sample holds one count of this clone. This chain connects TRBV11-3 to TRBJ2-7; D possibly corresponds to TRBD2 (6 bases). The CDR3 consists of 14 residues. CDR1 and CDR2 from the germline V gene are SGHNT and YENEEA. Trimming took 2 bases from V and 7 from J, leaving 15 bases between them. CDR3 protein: CASSLTYPGGEQYF. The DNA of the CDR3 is TGTGCCAGCAGCTTAACATATCCCGGGGGAGAGCAGTACTTC.

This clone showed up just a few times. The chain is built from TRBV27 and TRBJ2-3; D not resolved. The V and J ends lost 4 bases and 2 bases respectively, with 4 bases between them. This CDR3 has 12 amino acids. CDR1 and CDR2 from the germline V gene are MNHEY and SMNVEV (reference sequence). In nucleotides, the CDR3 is TGTGCCAGCAGTTCCCACACAGATACGCAGTATTTT. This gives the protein CASSSHTDTQYF.

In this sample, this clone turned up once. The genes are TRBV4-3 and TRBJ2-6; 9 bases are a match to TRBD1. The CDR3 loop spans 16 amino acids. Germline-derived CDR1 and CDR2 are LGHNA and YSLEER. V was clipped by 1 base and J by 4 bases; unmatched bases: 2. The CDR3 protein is CASSQGTGDGANVLTF. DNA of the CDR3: TGCGCCAGCAGCCAAGGGACAGGGGACGGGGCCAACGTCCTGACTTTC.

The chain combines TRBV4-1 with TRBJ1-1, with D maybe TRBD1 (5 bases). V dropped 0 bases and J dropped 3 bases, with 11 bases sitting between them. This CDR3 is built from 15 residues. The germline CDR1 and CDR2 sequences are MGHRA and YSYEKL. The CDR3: CASSQDRAGDTEAFF. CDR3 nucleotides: TGCGCCAGCAGCCAAGATAGGGCGGGGGACACTGAAGCTTTCTTT.

CDR3 residues: CASSFVGGTDTQYF. DNA of the CDR3: TGTGCCAGCAGTTTCGTGGGGGGTACAGATACGCAGTATTTT. V usage is TRBV27 and J usage is TRBJ2-3; maybe TRBD2 (6 bases). This CDR3 comprises 14 residues. Per the germline V gene, CDR1 is MNHEY and CDR2 is SMNVEV (reference sequence). The ends were cut back, 3 bases at V and 3 bases at J, with 10 bases in the middle.

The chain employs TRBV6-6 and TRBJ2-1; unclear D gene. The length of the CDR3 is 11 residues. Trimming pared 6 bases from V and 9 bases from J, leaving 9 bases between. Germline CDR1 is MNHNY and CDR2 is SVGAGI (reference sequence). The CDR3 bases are TGTGCCAGCAGCCCCCAGGTTGAGCAGTTCTTC. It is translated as CASSPQVEQFF.

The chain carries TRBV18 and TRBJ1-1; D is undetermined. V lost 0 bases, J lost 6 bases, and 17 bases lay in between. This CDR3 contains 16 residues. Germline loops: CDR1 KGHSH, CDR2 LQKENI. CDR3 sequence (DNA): TGTGCCAGCTCACCACCGTTCTCGGAGGTTCCCGCTGAAGCTTTCTTT. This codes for CASSPPFSEVPAEAFF. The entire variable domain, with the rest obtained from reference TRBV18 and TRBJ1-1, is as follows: NAGVMQNPRHLVRRRGQEARLRCSPMKGHSHVYWYRQLPEEGLKFMVYLQKENIIDESGMPKERFSAEFPKEGPSILRIQQVVRGDSAAYFCASSPPFSEVPAEAFFGQGTRLTVV.

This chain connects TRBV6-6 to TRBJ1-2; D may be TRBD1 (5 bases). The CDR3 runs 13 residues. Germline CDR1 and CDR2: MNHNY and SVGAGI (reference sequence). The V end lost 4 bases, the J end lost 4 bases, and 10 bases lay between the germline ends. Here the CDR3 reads CASSLLGLYGYTF. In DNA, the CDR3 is TGTGCCAGCAGTTTATTGGGGCTCTATGGCTACACCTTC.

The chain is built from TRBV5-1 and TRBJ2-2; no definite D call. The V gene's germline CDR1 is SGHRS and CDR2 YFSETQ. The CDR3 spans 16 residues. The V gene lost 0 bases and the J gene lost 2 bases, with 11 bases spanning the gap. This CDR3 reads CASSLDPTLNTGELFF. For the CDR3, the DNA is TGCGCCAGCAGCTTGGACCCTACCTTAAACACCGGGGAGCTGTTTTTT.

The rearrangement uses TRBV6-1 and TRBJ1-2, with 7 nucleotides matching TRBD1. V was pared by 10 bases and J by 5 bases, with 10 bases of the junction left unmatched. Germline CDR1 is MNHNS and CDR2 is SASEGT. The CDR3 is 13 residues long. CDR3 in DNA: TGTGCCACCATGGGGGGACAGATTTATGGCTACACCTTC. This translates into CATMGGQIYGYTF.

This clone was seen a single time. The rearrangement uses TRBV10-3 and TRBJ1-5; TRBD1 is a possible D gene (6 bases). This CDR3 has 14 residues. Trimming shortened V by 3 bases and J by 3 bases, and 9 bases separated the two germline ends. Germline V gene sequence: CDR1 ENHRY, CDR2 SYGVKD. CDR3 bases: TGTGCCATCAGTGAAGGACAGACCAATCAGCCCCAGCATTTT. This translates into CAISEGQTNQPQHF.

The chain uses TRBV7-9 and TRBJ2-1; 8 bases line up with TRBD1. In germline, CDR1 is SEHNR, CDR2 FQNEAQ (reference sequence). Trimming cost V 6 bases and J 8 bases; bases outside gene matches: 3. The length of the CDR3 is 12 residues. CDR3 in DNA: TGTGCCAGCAGTCTCAGGGGGCATGAGCAGTTCTTC. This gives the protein CASSLRGHEQFF.